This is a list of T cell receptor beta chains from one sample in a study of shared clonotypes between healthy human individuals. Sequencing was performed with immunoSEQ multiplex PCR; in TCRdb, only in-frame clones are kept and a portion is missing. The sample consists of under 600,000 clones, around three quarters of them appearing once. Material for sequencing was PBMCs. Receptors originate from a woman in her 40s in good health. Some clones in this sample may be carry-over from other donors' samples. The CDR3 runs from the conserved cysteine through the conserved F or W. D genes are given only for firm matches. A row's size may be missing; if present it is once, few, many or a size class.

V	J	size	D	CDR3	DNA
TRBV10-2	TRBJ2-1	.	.	CASSEPPTLANEQFF	TGCGCCAGCAGTGAGCCCCCCACGCTAGCGAACGAGCAGTTCTTC
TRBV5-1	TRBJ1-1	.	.	CASSRTPLNTEAFF	TGCGCCAGCAGCCGGACCCCTTTGAACACTGAAGCTTTCTTT
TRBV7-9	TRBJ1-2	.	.	CASSKDLYGYTF	TGTGCCAGCAGCAAGGACCTTTATGGCTACACCTTC
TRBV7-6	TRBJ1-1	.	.	CASSDRGGRAFF	TGTGCCAGCAGCGACCGGGGAGGTCGGGCTTTCTTT
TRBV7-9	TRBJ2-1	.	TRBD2	CASSTRTSGSDEQFF	TGTGCCAGCAGTACGCGGACTAGCGGGAGCGATGAGCAGTTCTTC
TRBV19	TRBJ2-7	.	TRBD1	CASSQDRVAYEQYF	TGTGCCAGTAGTCAAGACAGGGTGGCCTACGAGCAGTACTTC
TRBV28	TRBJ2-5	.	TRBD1	CASSLTGMETQYF	TGTGCCAGCAGTTTGACAGGGATGGAGACCCAGTACTTC
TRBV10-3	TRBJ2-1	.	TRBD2	CAIQSGTSSYNEQFF	TGTGCCATTCAATCCGGGACTAGCAGCTACAATGAGCAGTTCTTC
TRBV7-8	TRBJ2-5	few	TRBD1	CASSRDRVETQYF	TGTGCCAGCAGCCGCGACAGGGTGGAGACCCAGTACTTC
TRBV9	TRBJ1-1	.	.	CASSYLKRENTEAFF	TGTGCCAGCAGCTACCTGAAAAGGGAGAACACTGAAGCTTTCTTT
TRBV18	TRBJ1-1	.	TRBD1	CASSPGQGAEAFF	TGTGCCAGCTCACCGGGACAGGGTGCTGAAGCTTTCTTT
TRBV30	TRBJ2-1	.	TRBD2	CAWSVSGSDEQFF	TGTGCCTGGAGTGTTAGCGGGAGTGATGAGCAGTTCTTC
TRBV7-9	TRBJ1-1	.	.	CASSLVMNTEAFF	TGTGCCAGCAGCTTAGTAATGAACACTGAAGCTTTCTTT
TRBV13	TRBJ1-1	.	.	CASSLGHLNTEAFF	TGTGCCAGCAGCTTGGGACACTTGAACACTGAAGCTTTCTTT
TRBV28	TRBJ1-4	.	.	CASRPGTQNEKLFF	TGTGCCAGCAGACCCGGGACACAAAATGAAAAACTGTTTTTT
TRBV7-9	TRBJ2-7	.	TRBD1	CASSLGGQTYEQYF	TGTGCCAGCAGCTTAGGGGGACAGACCTACGAGCAGTACTTC
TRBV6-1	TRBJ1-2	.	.	CASTPFSGEFGYTF	TGTGCCAGCACCCCCTTTAGTGGGGAGTTTGGCTACACCTTC
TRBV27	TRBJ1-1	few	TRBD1	CASSLTGTGTTEAFF	TGTGCCAGCAGCCTGACCGGGACAGGGACCACTGAAGCTTTCTTT
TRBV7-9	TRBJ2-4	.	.	CASSFSATAKNIQYF	TGTGCCAGCAGCTTCTCGGCGACCGCCAAAAACATTCAGTACTTC
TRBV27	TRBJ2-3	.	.	CASSSTDIHTQYF	TGTGCCAGCAGCTCTACGGACATTCATACGCAGTATTTT
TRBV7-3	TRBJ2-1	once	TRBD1	CASSTGQTNEQFF	TGTGCCAGCAGCACGGGACAGACAAATGAGCAGTTCTTC
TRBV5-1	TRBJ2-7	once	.	CASSLAMDPGEQYF	TGCGCCAGCAGCTTGGCGATGGATCCTGGGGAGCAGTACTTC
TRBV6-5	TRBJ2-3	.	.	CASSSYTDTQYF	TGTGCCAGCAGTTCTTACACAGATACGCAGTATTTT
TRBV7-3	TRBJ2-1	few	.	CASSFGTSYNEQFF	TGTGCCAGCAGCTTCGGGACTTCATACAATGAGCAGTTCTTC
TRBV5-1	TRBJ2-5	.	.	CASSLGTDETQYF	TGCGCCAGCAGCTTGGGGACCGACGAGACCCAGTACTTC
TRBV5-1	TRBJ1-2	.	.	CASSLGTDTNYGYTF	TGCGCCAGCAGCTTGGGGACAGACACTAACTATGGCTACACCTTC
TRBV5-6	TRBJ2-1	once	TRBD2	CASSVGLVSLFF	TGTGCCAGCAGCGTAGGACTAGTTTCACTGTTCTTC